These 20 T cell receptor beta chains originate from one sample sequenced in a study of blood T cell repertoires in COVID-19. Measured with immunoSEQ multiplex PCR; TCRdb has only the in-frame clones, and not every one. Among some 80,000 clones listed, more than 75% were seen once. Sequencing used peripheral blood. These receptors came from a man in his fifties or sixties with active or convalescent COVID-19.

The chain carries TRBV19 and TRBJ2-5; tentatively, D is TRBD1 (6 bases). Trimming left V 5 bases short and J 5 bases short, with 12 bases between. Germline V gives CDR1 LNHDA, CDR2 SQIVND (reference sequence). The CDR3 runs 13 residues. The CDR3 loop is CASSQGKGETQYF. The CDR3 DNA follows: TGTGCCAGTAGTCAGGGGAAAGGGGAGACCCAGTACTTC.

The chain combines TRBV18 with TRBJ1-1; D gene ambiguous. The CDR3 length is 14 residues. Trimming shortened V by 3 bases and J by 1 base, and 9 bases separated the two germline ends. Germline V gene lookup returns CDR1 KGHSH and CDR2 LQKENI. In DNA, the CDR3 is TGTGCCAGCTCACCCTCGACGGGGAACACTGAAGCTTTCTTT. Translating it yields CASSPSTGNTEAFF.

The chain employs TRBV30 and TRBJ2-6; possibly TRBD2 for D (5 bases). Germline V gene sequence: CDR1 GTSNPN, CDR2 SVGIG (reference sequence). The V gene lost 3 bases and the J gene lost 2 bases, with 8 bases spanning the gap. The CDR3 has 14 amino acids. CDR3 loop: CAWRSGAGANVLTF. CDR3 bases: TGTGCCTGGAGAAGCGGCGCTGGGGCCAACGTCCTGACTTTC.

The rearrangement links TRBV6-5 to TRBJ2-3; 10 bases are a match to TRBD1. V was pared by 6 bases and J by 1 base, with 4 bases of the junction left unmatched. The CDR3 spans 15 residues. The germline V gene has CDR1 MNHEY and CDR2 SVGAGI. CDR3: CASRTGTGGTDTQYF. CDR3 sequence (DNA): TGTGCCAGCAGGACCGGGACAGGGGGCACAGATACGCAGTATTTT.

The genes are TRBV27 and TRBJ2-3, with TRBD1 identical over 9 bases. V shed 5 bases and J 2 bases; nucleotides not matched to a gene: 11. The CDR3 sequence is 17 residues long. Germline CDR1 MNHEY, CDR2 SMNVEV (reference sequence). The CDR3 spells CASSPGTGYSPTDTQYF. DNA of the CDR3: TGTGCCAGCAGTCCCGGGACAGGGTATTCCCCCACAGATACGCAGTATTTT.

DNA for the CDR3: TGTGCCAGCAGCCTCCTTGTTGAAGCTTTCTTT. This gives the protein CASSLLVEAFF. This chain uses TRBV7-9 with TRBJ1-1; unclear D gene. V was trimmed by 5 bases and J by 7 bases, leaving 8 bases between them. The CDR3 totals 11 residues. From germline, CDR1 is SEHNR and CDR2 FQNEAQ (reference sequence).

The rearrangement joins TRBV19 to TRBJ1-2; 8 bases are a match to TRBD1. There are 15 residues in the CDR3. CDR1 and CDR2 (germline): LNHDA, SQIVND (reference sequence). Unmatched junction bases numbered 9, after V lost 7 bases and J lost 2 bases. The CDR3 sequence: CASKGQANLNYGYTF. CDR3 in DNA: TGTGCCAGTAAGGGACAGGCGAACTTAAACTATGGCTACACCTTC. The full variable domain, its missing parts supplied by reference TRBV19 and TRBJ1-2, is DGGITQSPKYLFRKEGQNVTLSCEQNLNHDAMYWYRQDPGQGLRLIYYSQIVNDFQKGDIAEGYSVSREKKESFPLTVTSAQKNPTAFYLCASKGQANLNYGYTFGSGTRLTVV.

This sequence joins TRBV14 and TRBJ2-7, with TRBD1 matching over 8 bases. The CDR3 extends over 17 amino acids. The V segment lost 1 base and the J segment 3 bases; nucleotides outside the gene matches: 11. Germline loops: CDR1 SGHDN, CDR2 FVKESK. CDR3 amino acids: CASSQGFRGRIGYEQYV. CDR3 sequence (DNA): TGTGCCAGCAGCCAAGGGTTCAGGGGGCGAATAGGCTACGAGCAGTACGTC.

This rearrangement joins TRBV5-6 to TRBJ2-7, with D unresolved. This CDR3 region has 13 residues. Between the trimmed V and J ends, which lost 1 base and 1 base, there was a span of 6 bases. Germline V gene lookup returns CDR1 SGHDT and CDR2 YYEEEE. The chain's CDR3 is CASSLLGSYEQYV. The CDR3 DNA reads as TGTGCCAGCAGCTTGCTAGGATCCTACGAGCAGTACGTC.

This clone was detected a few times. The rearrangement uses TRBV5-6 and TRBJ2-1; 8 nucleotides match TRBD2. The V gene end was trimmed by 7 bases and the J gene end by 4 bases; junction bases not matched to a gene: 13. The CDR3 runs 16 residues. Germline lookup yields CDR1 SGHDT and CDR2 YYEEEE. In DNA, the CDR3 is TGTGCCAGCTCCTGGGGGGGAGCGGGGGAGTACAATGAGCAGTTCTTC. The encoded protein is CASSWGGAGEYNEQFF.

V is TRBV7-9 and J is TRBJ2-7, with 7 positions matching TRBD1. CDR3 length equals 15 residues. Germline CDR1 reads SEHNR; CDR2 reads FQNEAQ (reference sequence). Unmatched junction bases numbered 11, after V lost 2 bases and J lost 7 bases. CDR3 sequence reads: CASSLNSGTVEEQYF. The CDR3 bases are TGTGCCAGCAGCTTAAATTCGGGGACAGTGGAGGAGCAGTACTTC.

The rearrangement joins TRBV18 to TRBJ1-5, with 10 bases identical to TRBD1. Germline assignment: CDR1 KGHSH and CDR2 LQKENI. V shed 3 bases, J shed 7 bases, and the junction held 6 bases outside the gene matches. The CDR3 covers 15 residues. The DNA for the CDR3 is TGTGCCAGCTCACCCTACGGACAGGGGGAGCAGCCCCAGCATTTT. Its protein product is CASSPYGQGEQPQHF.

The rearrangement uses TRBV10-1 and TRBJ2-2; D might be TRBD2 (5 bases). V dropped 4 bases and J dropped 1 base, with 7 bases sitting between them. Looked up from germline, CDR1 is WNHNN and CDR2 is SYGVQD (reference sequence). CDR3 length equals 14 residues. The DNA of the CDR3 is TGCGCCAGCAGTGCCGGGATGAACACCGGGGAGCTGTTTTTT. As protein: CASSAGMNTGELFF.

This clone was observed a single time. The chain carries TRBV6-5 and TRBJ2-7; 8 bases map to TRBD1. The CDR3 spans 15 residues. Germline values: CDR1 MNHEY, CDR2 SVGAGI. V shed 5 bases, J shed 0 bases, and the junction held 6 bases outside the gene matches. The CDR3: CASSIGQGASYEQYV. CDR3 nucleotides: TGTGCCAGCAGTATCGGGCAGGGGGCCTCCTACGAGCAGTACGTC.

About this clone itself: The same CDR3 is also encoded by other DNA sequences in this sample. The V and J genes are TRBV14 and TRBJ1-5; unclear D gene. This CDR3 is built from 13 residues. Germline CDR1 and CDR2: SGHDN and FVKESK. V was trimmed by 1 base and J by 4 bases, leaving 5 bases between them. The CDR3 is CASSQGPNQPQHF. The CDR3 DNA reads as TGTGCCAGCAGCCAAGGGCCTAATCAGCCCCAGCATTTT.

This clone was recorded once. CDR3 region: CAISEEQGYGYTF. In DNA, the CDR3 is TGTGCCATCAGTGAGGAACAGGGCTATGGCTACACCTTC. The chain has TRBV10-3 and TRBJ1-2; the D gene is possibly TRBD1 (6 bases). This CDR3 has 13 residues. Trimming removed 2 bases at V and 4 bases at J, with 8 bases between. Germline values: CDR1 ENHRY, CDR2 SYGVKD.

The chain couples TRBV6-5 to TRBJ1-5; D might be TRBD1 (6 bases). Germline V gene lookup returns CDR1 MNHEY and CDR2 SVGAGI. The CDR3 is made up of 14 amino acids. V was trimmed by 8 bases and J by 4 bases, leaving 15 bases between them. Here the CDR3 reads CASSETGKNQPQHF. CDR3 nucleotide sequence: TGTGCCAGCTCTGAGACAGGAAAGAATCAGCCCCAGCATTTT.

This rearrangement joins TRBV13 to TRBJ1-6; 7 nucleotides agree with TRBD1. Germline-derived CDR1 and CDR2 are PRHDT and FYEKMQ (reference sequence). The CDR3 loop spans 18 amino acids. The trim removed 0 bases at V and 6 bases at J, leaving 11 bases unmatched. CDR3: CASSLGVAGGKGNSPLHF. Written as DNA, the CDR3 is TGTGCCAGCAGCTTAGGAGTGGCAGGGGGAAAGGGTAATTCACCCCTCCACTTT.

This clone was counted between two and nine times. The V gene is TRBV28, the J gene TRBJ1-5; 8 bases map to TRBD1. The CDR3 is 16 amino acids. The germline V gene encodes CDR1 MDHEN and CDR2 SYDVKM. The V gene end was trimmed by 2 bases and the J gene end by 11 bases; junction bases not matched to a gene: 14. CDR3: CASSLQQGGGIMAQHF. The CDR3 DNA reads as TGTGCCAGCAGTTTACAACAGGGGGGGGGAATAATGGCCCAGCATTTT.

The genes are TRBV2 and TRBJ1-1, with TRBD1 matching 11 bases. After removal of 8 bases from V and 6 bases from J, the junction contained 5 bases not matched to a gene. CDR3 length: 13 residues. The germline gives CDR1 SNHLY, CDR2 FYNNEI. The CDR3 region has the DNA TGTGCCAGCGGGGGACAGGGGGTTGCTGAAGCTTTCTTT. Translating gives CASGGQGVAEAFF.